This T cell receptor beta chain was retrieved from a study of blood T cell repertoires in COVID-19. At the level of the study: Sites across the United States, Italy and Spain contributed samples from acute and convalescent COVID-19. The cDNA or gDNA used as material had been derived from T cells, B-cell-depleted T cells, or PBMCs.

Between the trimmed V and J ends, which lost 4 bases and 5 bases, there was a span of 15 bases. CDR1 and CDR2 (germline): LNHDA, SQIVND (reference sequence). The CDR3 totals 15 residues. Source study methods: Estimates of nucleated cell counts were drawn from the amplification of reference gene primers. Profiled with immunoSEQ multiplex PCR; TCRdb holds only in-frame clones, not every one. D and trimming were read from the DNA, whereas the V and J calls and clone size are those reported in that table. The data contain under 300,000 clones, around nine tenths of them seen just once; the ten biggest clones take up 1.5% to 2%.

Material for sequencing was PBMCs or T cells enriched from blood (not recorded which). The chain couples TRBV19 to TRBJ1-5; possibly TRBD1 for D (6 bases). This TCR was recovered from a young woman who had recovered from COVID-19. This chain's CDR3 is CASSNGGEGDQPQHF. CDR3 nucleotide sequence: TGTGCCAGTAGTAATGGGGGCGAGGGCGATCAGCCCCAGCATTTT.